The rows below give T cell receptor beta chains drawn from one sample of a study of regulatory T cells in long-lasting Graves disease. Each CDR3 protein is one row after TCRdb ran MiXCR on the multiplex PCR reads. Counted here are a few hundred thousand distinct CDR3 sequences, approximately 25% occurring once; the ten biggest clones make up around 30%. The sequencing here drew on peripheral blood mononuclear cells (PBMCs), taken when the disease was refractory, from a patient treated with antithyroid drugs. The receptors were sampled from a woman in her 40s with Graves disease. CDR3s include the opening cysteine and the closing phenylalanine or tryptophan. D genes are given only for firm matches. The size of a clone is reported for some rows only, either as once, few or many, or as a class for expanded clones.

CDR3 length	clone size	V gene	D gene	J gene	CDR3 DNA	CDR3 protein
14	.	TRBV6-2/TRBV6-3	.	TRBJ2-1	TGTGCCAGCATGCAGGGTCAATACTACAATGAGCAGTTCTTC	CASMQGQYYNEQFF
18	.	TRBV19	TRBD2	TRBJ2-3	TGTGCCAGTAGTAGGGGACTAGCGGGAGCCCGGGTTGCGGATACGCAGTATTTT	CASSRGLAGARVADTQYF
15	few	TRBV20-1	TRBD2	TRBJ2-7	TGCAGTGCTAGACAATCCGGCGGGAGAGGGTACGAGCAGTACTTC	CSARQSGGRGYEQYF
15	few	TRBV13	TRBD2	TRBJ2-1	TGTGCCAGCAGCCTAGGACTAGGGATGCTCAATGAGCAGTTCTTC	CASSLGLGMLNEQFF
13	few	TRBV14	.	TRBJ1-1	TGTGCCAGCAGCCAAGCCCGCGCCTCCCCAGCTTTCTTT	CASSQARASPAFF
16	.	TRBV7-3	TRBD2	TRBJ2-2	TGTGCCAGCAGCTTAAACGGACTAGCTGATCGCGGGGAGCTGTTTTTT	CASSLNGLADRGELFF
11	few	TRBV27	.	TRBJ2-7	TGTGCCAGCAGTGTCGGGTTCGAGCAGTACTTC	CASSVGFEQYF
16	many	TRBV11-2	.	TRBJ2-2	TGTGCCAGCAGCTTAGTTAAGGGGAAGAACACCGGGGAGCTGTTTTTT	CASSLVKGKNTGELFF
17	many	TRBV28	TRBD1	TRBJ2-2	TGTGCCAGCAGTTTTCCGGGACAGGGGGTTCGCACCGGGGAGCTGTTTTTT	CASSFPGQGVRTGELFF
15	many	TRBV6-5	.	TRBJ2-7	TGTGCCAGCAGTTACGAGGGACTGGCAACCTACGAGCAGTACTTC	CASSYEGLATYEQYF
16	.	TRBV5-1	TRBD2	TRBJ2-2	TGCGCCAGCAGCTCCCTAGCGGGCTCGAACACCGGGGAGCTGTTTTTT	CASSSLAGSNTGELFF
13	.	TRBV5-4	.	TRBJ2-7	TGTGCCAGCAGCCCCTGGACCTCCCTCGAGCAGTACTTC	CASSPWTSLEQYF
15	many	TRBV27	TRBD1	TRBJ2-5	TGTGCCAGCAGTTCTCACAGGGGGGCTGTAGAGACCCAGTACTTC	CASSSHRGAVETQYF
15	few	TRBV27	.	TRBJ1-5	TGTGCCAGCAGTCCTGGACCTTTCCCCAATCAGCCCCAGCATTTT	CASSPGPFPNQPQHF
14	many	TRBV20-1	.	TRBJ2-2	TGCAGTGCTGATTCCGGTCCCGGGTCCGGGGAGCTGTTTTTT	CSADSGPGSGELFF
16	.	TRBV6-1	.	TRBJ2-3	TGTGCCAGCAGGTCCCTCCGGCAGGGTAGGACAGATACGCAGTATTTT	CASRSLRQGRTDTQYF
14	.	TRBV28	TRBD2	TRBJ2-3	TGTGCCATTGACGCTAGCGGGATTCGAGATACGCAGTATTTT	CAIDASGIRDTQYF
13	few	TRBV2	TRBD2	TRBJ2-1	TGTGCCAGCAGTGGACTTCAGGGAGGGAAGCAGTTCTTC	CASSGLQGGKQFF
15	.	TRBV20-1	.	TRBJ1-1	TGCAGTGCTAGAGATATGGGGGGGCTTAACACTGAAGCTTTCTTT	CSARDMGGLNTEAFF
18	many	TRBV7-8	.	TRBJ2-5	TGTGCCAGCAGCTCGGGCTTTTGGACGGGCTCGAGGAGAGAGACCCAGTACTTC	CASSSGFWTGSRRETQYF
13	.	TRBV12-3/TRBV12-4	.	TRBJ1-1	TGTGCCAGCAACCGGGACATTGGCACTGAAGCTTTCTTT	CASNRDIGTEAFF
12	many	TRBV2	.	TRBJ1-5	TGTGCCAGCTTGGGCGTACGGGGGCCCCAGCATTTT	CASLGVRGPQHF
16	few	TRBV7-2	TRBD1	TRBJ2-7	TGTGCCAGCAGCCCATCGATTGTGGACAGGGGGTACGAGCAGTACTTC	CASSPSIVDRGYEQYF
14	.	TRBV18	.	TRBJ1-4	TGTGCCAGCTCACCACCGCCTCCTGGGGAAAAACTGTTTTTT	CASSPPPPGEKLFF
14	.	TRBV20-1	.	TRBJ1-4	TGCAGTGCTAGGCGGGAGGCAACTAATGAAAAACTGTTTTTT	CSARREATNEKLFF
15	.	TRBV7-2	.	TRBJ2-1	TGTGCCAGCACCGCGAACCCGACAGGCCGGTATGAGCAGTTCTTC	CASTANPTGRYEQFF
13	few	TRBV28	.	TRBJ2-3	TGTGCCAGCAGGAAGGGGAGCACAGATACGCAGTATTTT	CASRKGSTDTQYF
13	many	TRBV28	.	TRBJ2-7	TGTGCCAGCAGTTGGCGGTGGAGCTACGAGCAGTACTTC	CASSWRWSYEQYF
12	many	TRBV6-2/TRBV6-3	.	TRBJ1-2	TGTGCCAGCAGTCAGGGGAAAAGGGGCTACACCTTC	CASSQGKRGYTF
16	.	TRBV3-1	TRBD1	TRBJ2-7	TGTGCCAGCAGCCCCCTGGATGCGACAGGGCGGTACGAGCAGTACTTC	CASSPLDATGRYEQYF
14	many	TRBV6-9	TRBD2	TRBJ2-5	TGTGCCAGCAGTTCCGGGACTAGGGAGGAGACCCAGTACTTC	CASSSGTREETQYF
17	few	TRBV28	.	TRBJ2-3	TGTGCCAGCAGTCCGGGCGGGGTCAGGGTTCGGACAGATACGCAGTATTTT	CASSPGGVRVRTDTQYF
12	.	TRBV24-1	.	TRBJ1-5	TGTGCCACCAGTGGCAGGGGTGGGCCCCAGCATTTT	CATSGRGGPQHF
12	.	TRBV5-4	.	TRBJ2-2	TGTGCCAGCAGCCATAAGACCGGGGAGCTGTTTTTT	CASSHKTGELFF
14	few	TRBV3-1	.	TRBJ2-7	TGTGCCAGCAGCCGAAACTTACAGGGCTACGAGCAGTACTTC	CASSRNLQGYEQYF
15	many	TRBV28	.	TRBJ2-7	TGTGCCAGCAGTTTAACCAGGAAGCCCCGAGACGAGCAGTACTTC	CASSLTRKPRDEQYF
14	many	TRBV10-3	TRBD1	TRBJ1-2	TGTGCCATCAGTGACGGACAGGGGGCCTATGGCTACACCTTC	CAISDGQGAYGYTF
15	many	TRBV28	TRBD1	TRBJ1-4	TGTGCCAGCAGTGGACAGGGGCAGGGAGATGAAAAACTGTTTTTT	CASSGQGQGDEKLFF
14	many	TRBV2	.	TRBJ2-1	TGTGCCAGCAGTGACTCACTAGTCAACAATGAGCAGTTCTTC	CASSDSLVNNEQFF
13	many	TRBV7-2	.	TRBJ2-7	TGTGCCAGCAGCTTGGCTAGCTTGTACGAGCAGTACTTC	CASSLASLYEQYF
14	few	TRBV6-1	.	TRBJ2-7	TGTGCCAGCTCTATCGGGACCGATGACTACGAGCAGTACTTC	CASSIGTDDYEQYF
16	.	TRBV20-1	.	TRBJ1-6	TGCAGTGCTAGGACCGGGACCCGGACCTATAATTCACCCCTCCACTTT	CSARTGTRTYNSPLHF
17	once	TRBV6-5	TRBD1	TRBJ2-2	TGTGCCAGCAGTTTTCTTCGGACAGGGGTAAACACCGGGGAGCTGTTTTTT	CASSFLRTGVNTGELFF
15	few	TRBV2	.	TRBJ1-3	TGTGCCAGCAGCGCCGCAGGAACTTCGGGGAACACCATATATTTT	CASSAAGTSGNTIYF
15	few	TRBV9	.	TRBJ2-5	TGTGCCAGCAGCCTAACCCCCTTCCATCAAGAGACCCAGTACTTC	CASSLTPFHQETQYF
13	.	TRBV6-1	TRBD1	TRBJ2-7	TGTGCCAGCAGGCCCAGGGGGCGATACGAGCAGTACTTC	CASRPRGRYEQYF
12	few	TRBV29-1	TRBD1	TRBJ1-1	TGCAGCGTTGTGACAGGGGGCACTGAAGCTTTCTTT	CSVVTGGTEAFF
15	.	TRBV12-3/TRBV12-4	TRBD1	TRBJ2-1	TGTGCCAGCAGTCTCAGGACAGGGCAGTACAATGAGCAGTTCTTC	CASSLRTGQYNEQFF
13	once	TRBV10-3	.	TRBJ1-6	TGTGCCAGCAGTTCTCCCGGGGGAGCACCCCTCCACTTT	CASSSPGGAPLHF